This entry describes one T cell receptor (beta chain). No antigen is known for it. Germline and genes here are mouse. The missing CDR3 end, 1 residue past where the read stops, is filled in from the germline J gene. Germline V CDR1 and CDR2: LGHDT, YNNKQL (reference sequence). The trim removed 4 bases at V and 5 bases at J, leaving 0 bases unmatched. The CDR3 spans 12 residues. This sample is drawn from a study of tissue T cells after allogeneic stem cell transplantation. Study findings and constraints: Motif-based clustering found tissue-specific repertoire signatures shared across patients, though few clones were shared. Only a limited share of tissue TCRs appeared in blood or spleen. Anatomically similar tissues had similar TCR repertoires within each patient.

Sequencing of TCRbeta CDR3 at survey depth gave sequences and template counts. Sequencing used immunoSEQ multiplex PCR; TCRdb keeps in-frame clones, though not all of them. Of 40,000 to 50,000 clones in the sample, approximately 73% are singletons; the top ten hold approximately 0.55%. The TCR was taken from a pool of C57BL/6 mice in good health. Sequenced sample: sorted cells pooled from one or two spleens. This chain uses TRBV4 with TRBJ2-4, with 7 bases identical to TRBD1. CDR3 amino acids: CASSWDRNTLYF. Incomplete CDR3 DNA: TGTGCCAGCAGCTGGGACAGAAACACCTTGTAC.